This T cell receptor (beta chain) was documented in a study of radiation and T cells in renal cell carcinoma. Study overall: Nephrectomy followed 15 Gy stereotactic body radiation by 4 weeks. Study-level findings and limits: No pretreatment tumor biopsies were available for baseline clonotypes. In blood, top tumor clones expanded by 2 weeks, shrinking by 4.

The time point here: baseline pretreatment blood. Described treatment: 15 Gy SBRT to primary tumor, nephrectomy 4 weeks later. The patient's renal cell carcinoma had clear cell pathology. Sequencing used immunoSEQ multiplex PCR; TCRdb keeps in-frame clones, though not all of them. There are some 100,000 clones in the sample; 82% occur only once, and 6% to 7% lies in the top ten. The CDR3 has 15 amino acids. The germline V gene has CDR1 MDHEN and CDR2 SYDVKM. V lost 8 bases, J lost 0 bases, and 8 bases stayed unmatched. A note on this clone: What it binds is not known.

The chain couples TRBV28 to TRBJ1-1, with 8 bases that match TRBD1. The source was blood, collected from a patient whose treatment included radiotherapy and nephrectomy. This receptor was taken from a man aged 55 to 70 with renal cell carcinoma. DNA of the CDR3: TGTGCCAGCCTCTCCAGGGGGCGGATGAACACTGAAGCTTTCTTT. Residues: CASLSRGRMNTEAFF.